A selection of T cell receptor beta chains follows, all from one sample in a study. TCRdb processed the 5' RACE reads anew with MiXCR; each CDR3 protein has one entry. The sample has a few thousand distinct CDR3 sequences, about 69% seen once. Sample: Tregs sorted from blood. The receptors were gathered from a female donor with breast cancer. CDR3s include the opening cysteine and the closing phenylalanine or tryptophan. A D gene is named only where the DNA matches it firmly. The size field is filled for only some rows; it gives once, few, many or a size class.

TRBJ2-5,-,-,TRBV7-8,CASSLSRGTGTQETQYF,TGTGCCAGCAGCTTATCGCGGGGCACAGGGACCCAAGAGACCCAGTACTTC
TRBJ2-7,-,TRBD1,TRBV7-6,CASSEDRGPYEQYF,TGTGCCAGCAGCGAGGACAGGGGCCCCTACGAGCAGTACTTC
TRBJ2-7,few,TRBD1,TRBV28,CASSPGGDLHEQYF,TGTGCCAGCAGCCCAGGGGGCGATTTACACGAGCAGTACTTC
TRBJ1-2,-,TRBD1,TRBV20-1,CSARTPLQGAYGYTF,TGCAGTGCTCGCACACCTTTACAGGGGGCCTATGGCTACACCTTC
TRBJ1-2,-,-,TRBV9,CASSPPSSNYGYTF,TGTGCCAGCAGTCCCCCCTCGTCTAACTATGGCTACACCTTC
TRBJ2-1,-,-,TRBV7-2,CASSFGDPRYNEQFF,TGTGCCAGCAGCTTTGGCGATCCAAGGTACAATGAGCAGTTCTTC
TRBJ2-1,-,TRBD1,TRBV20-1,CSARAFGGTGPENEQFF,TGCAGTGCTAGAGCGTTCGGGGGGACAGGGCCGGAAAATGAGCAGTTCTTC
TRBJ2-7,-,TRBD2,TRBV4-2,CASSQAASGKPSYEQYF,TGTGCCAGCAGCCAAGCGGCTAGCGGGAAACCCTCCTACGAGCAGTACTTC
TRBJ2-3,-,-,TRBV20-1,CSASPTERGPGDTQYF,TGCAGTGCTAGCCCCACTGAACGGGGGCCGGGAGATACGCAGTATTTT
TRBJ2-7,-,TRBD1,TRBV10-3,CAISGGTVYEQYF,TGTGCCATCAGTGGTGGGACAGTCTACGAGCAGTACTTC
TRBJ2-7,-,TRBD2,TRBV7-6,CASSLELAGDYEQYF,TGTGCCAGCAGCTTAGAACTAGCGGGAGATTACGAGCAGTACTTC
TRBJ1-4,-,TRBD1,TRBV7-2,CASSPASGGLFF,TGTGCCAGCAGCCCAGCCTCAGGGGGGCTGTTTTTT
TRBJ1-1,few,TRBD1,TRBV4-1,CASSARQGTNTEAFF,TGCGCCAGCAGCGCCCGACAGGGAACGAACACTGAAGCTTTCTTT
TRBJ1-5,-,-,TRBV29-1,CSVVFQEGNQPQHF,TGCAGCGTCGTATTTCAGGAAGGCAATCAGCCCCAGCATTTT
TRBJ2-1,-,TRBD2,TRBV4-1,CASSQEGTSGGNEQFF,TGCGCCAGCAGCCAAGAGGGGACTAGCGGGGGGAATGAGCAGTTCTTC